This T cell receptor (beta chain) came from a study of early T cells in non-severe SARS-CoV-2 infection. Each CDR3 protein is one row after TCRdb ran MiXCR on the 5' RACE reads. Of tens of thousands of distinct CDR3 sequences in the sample, more than 12% were seen once. Sequencing was performed on whole blood. This receptor was obtained from an adult who was a healthcare worker with PCR-confirmed SARS-CoV-2 infection or an uninfected control (not recorded which).

CDR3 sequence: CASSYLPAATNEKLFF. The CDR3 nucleotides read TGTGCCAGCAGTTATTTGCCGGCTGCAACTAATGAAAAACTGTTTTTT. The chain uses TRBV6-6 and TRBJ1-4; D is unresolved. V lost 3 bases to trimming and J lost 0 bases, with 11 bases between them. The germline CDR1 and CDR2 sequences are MNHNY and SVGAGI (reference sequence). The CDR3 sequence is 16 residues long.